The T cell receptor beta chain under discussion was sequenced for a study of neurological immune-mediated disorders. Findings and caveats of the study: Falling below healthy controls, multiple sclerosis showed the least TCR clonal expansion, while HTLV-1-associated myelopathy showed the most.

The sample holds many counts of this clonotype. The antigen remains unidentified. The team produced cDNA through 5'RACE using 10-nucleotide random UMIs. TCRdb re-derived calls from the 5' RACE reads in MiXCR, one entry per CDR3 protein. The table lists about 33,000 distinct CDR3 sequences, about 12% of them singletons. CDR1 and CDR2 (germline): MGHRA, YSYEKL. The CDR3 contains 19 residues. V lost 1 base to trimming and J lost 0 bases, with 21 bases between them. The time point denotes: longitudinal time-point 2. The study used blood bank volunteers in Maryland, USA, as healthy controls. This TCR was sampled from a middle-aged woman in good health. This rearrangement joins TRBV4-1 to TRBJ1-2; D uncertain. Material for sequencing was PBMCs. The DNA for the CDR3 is TGCGCCAGCAGCCAAGTAGTTATTGTTGCCGTCCGAGCTAACTATGGCTACACCTTC. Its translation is CASSQVVIVAVRANYGYTF.